This T cell receptor beta chain was identified in a study of technical replicates of blood from several donors. Only in-frame clones appear in the TCRdb table, and some are missing; sequencing was by immunoSEQ multiplex PCR. The sample records around 89,000 clones, 90% to 95% being singletons. This TCR derives from a human donor in good health. Sequencing used T cells isolated from PBMCs.

CDR3 loop: CASTGLELEQFF. The CDR3 nucleotides read TGTGCCAGCACCGGACTAGAGCTTGAGCAGTTCTTC. The V and J genes are TRBV2 and TRBJ2-1; 7 bases match TRBD2. This CDR3 comprises 12 residues. Trimming took 7 bases from V and 9 from J; bases not matched to a gene: 6. Looked up from germline, CDR1 is SNHLY and CDR2 is FYNNEI.